These 10 T cell receptor beta chains came from one sample sequenced in a study of human T cells and chemical hapten exposure. TCRdb used MiXCR to reprocess the RACE reads, holding one entry per CDR3 protein. The sample lists more than 80,000 distinct CDR3 sequences, 10% to 11% occurring once. Regarding time point: pre-sensitization, week 0. Treatment reported: therapeutic diphenylcyclopropenone sensitization with weekly scalp DPC. Material: whole blood, obtained in connection with sensitization to the hapten diphenylcyclopropenone (DPC). These receptors all come from a woman in her fifties or sixties with alopecia areata. Some clones in this sample may be carry-over from other donors' samples.

This clonotype was detected ten times or more. V gene TRBV5-1 combines with J gene TRBJ2-1, with 14 bases identical to TRBD2. CDR3 length: 15 residues. V lost 4 bases to trimming and J lost 8 bases; unmatched junction nucleotides: 5. Germline CDR1 is SGHRS and CDR2 is YFSETQ. CDR3 coding DNA: TGCGCCAGCAGCAGAGGACTAGCGGGGGGCGATGAGCAGTTCTTC. Its protein is CASSRGLAGGDEQFF.

This clonotype showed up many times. The chain carries TRBV10-3 and TRBJ1-1; D not resolved. This CDR3 region has 13 residues. Germline CDR1 is ENHRY and CDR2 is SYGVKD. The germline V and J ends were trimmed by 2 bases and 3 bases, with 7 bases remaining between them. CDR3 DNA sequence: TGTGCCATCAGTGAGGGTGCGGACACTGAAGCTTTCTTT. Encoded protein: CAISEGADTEAFF.

This clonotype was seen a few times. One junction end disagrees with the germline gene, perhaps due to a read error. The V and J genes are TRBV7-7 and TRBJ2-3, with 7 bases identical to TRBD1. Germline V gene data show CDR1 as SSHAT and CDR2 as FNYEAQ (reference sequence). The CDR3 runs 14 residues. The CDR3 region is CASSLGTGTDTQYF. In DNA, the CDR3 is TGTGCTAGCAGCCTAGGGACAGGCACAGATACGCAGTATTTT.

The chain couples TRBV3-1 to TRBJ2-1; 8 bases fit TRBD2. Germline CDR1 LGHDT, CDR2 YNNKEL (reference sequence). The CDR3 totals 16 residues. Unmatched junction bases numbered 5, after V lost 1 base and J lost 3 bases. The CDR3, as DNA: TGTGCCAGCAGCCAAGTTCCGGGACTAGACTACAATGAGCAGTTCTTC. This sequence encodes CASSQVPGLDYNEQFF.

There are many counts of this clonotype. The chain joins TRBV3-1 to TRBJ1-5, with a weak D call TRBD1 (6 bases). Trimming pared 3 bases from V and 5 bases from J, leaving 14 bases between. This CDR3 contains 15 residues. Per germline, CDR1 LGHDT and CDR2 YNNKEL (reference sequence). This CDR3 reads CASSQDSRGDQPQHF. DNA for the CDR3: TGTGCCAGCAGCCAGGATTCCAGGGGCGATCAGCCCCAGCATTTT.

This clonotype was seen many times. The chain recombines TRBV7-8 with TRBJ2-7, with TRBD2 matching 7 bases. The CDR3 runs 15 residues. V trimming: 5 bases; J trimming: 2 bases; junction bases outside the gene matches: 9. CDR1 SGHVS and CDR2 FQNEAQ come from the germline V gene. The CDR3 DNA reads TGTGCCAGCAGCCGCCTGGGGGGGTCCGCCTACGAGCAGTACTTC. Translated: CASSRLGGSAYEQYF.

This clonotype was picked up many times. V usage is TRBV4-1 and J usage is TRBJ2-7; 9 nucleotides align to TRBD1. The CDR3 is 14 amino acids. Trimming removed 1 base from V and 6 bases from J; junction bases left unmatched: 4. Germline CDR1 reads MGHRA; CDR2 reads YSYEKL. The CDR3 DNA follows: TGCGCCAGCAGCCAAGTCGGGACAGGGCCCGAGCAGTACTTC. This codes for CASSQVGTGPEQYF.

The V gene is TRBV9, the J gene TRBJ1-2; no clear D gene. The germline gives CDR1 SGDLS, CDR2 YYNGEE. This CDR3 has 15 amino acids. Trimming pared 3 bases from V and 4 bases from J, leaving 16 bases between. This chain's CDR3 is CASSAEEGSLYGYTF. The DNA of the CDR3 is TGTGCCAGCAGCGCAGAGGAGGGTTCCCTCTATGGCTACACCTTC. Combining the CDR3 with reference TRBV9 and TRBJ1-2 gives the whole variable domain DSGVTQTPKHLITATGQRVTLRCSPRSGDLSVYWYQQSLDQGLQFLIQYYNGEERAKGNILERFSAQQFPDLHSELNLSSLELGDSALYFCASSAEEGSLYGYTFGSGTRLTVV.

This clonotype was picked up many times. V gene TRBV5-4 combines with J gene TRBJ2-2; TRBD2 matches at 9 bases. The length of the CDR3 is 15 residues. Germline-derived CDR1 and CDR2 are SGHNT and YYREEE (reference sequence). V trimming: 4 bases; J trimming: 3 bases; junction bases outside the gene matches: 4. DNA of the CDR3: TGTGCCAGCAGCGAAGGACTAGCGTACACCGGGGAGCTGTTTTTT. Its protein product is CASSEGLAYTGELFF.

This clonotype has a count of ten or more. V gene TRBV5-1 combines with J gene TRBJ1-1; D unresolved. Germline V gene data show CDR1 as SGHRS and CDR2 as YFSETQ. This CDR3 spans 14 amino acids. Trimming stripped 3 bases from V and 0 bases from J, with 9 bases between. The chain's CDR3 is CASSSQLLNTEAFF. Here the CDR3 DNA reads TGCGCCAGCAGCTCACAGCTACTGAACACTGAAGCTTTCTTT.